This T cell receptor (beta chain) derives from a study of blood T cell repertoires in COVID-19. Study-level information: Whether acute or convalescent, the COVID-19 samples came from the United States, Italy and Spain. T cells, B-cell-depleted T cells, or PBMCs provided the cDNA or gDNA that served as material.

Original methodology: The assay estimated nucleated cells by amplifying reference gene primers. The table came from immunoSEQ multiplex PCR; TCRdb's copy has only in-frame clones and leaves some out. The D gene and trimming were derived from the DNA, and the V and J assignments and clone size from that table. Found here are hundreds of thousands of clones, over 80% of them singletons; the top ten hold roughly 6%. Per the germline V gene, CDR1 is GTSNPN and CDR2 is SVGIG (reference sequence). The CDR3 runs 12 residues. The V gene end was trimmed by 4 bases and the J gene end by 7 bases; junction bases not matched to a gene: 3.

The sample comprised peripheral blood. The J gene is TRBJ2-7, the V gene TRBV30, with 11 positions matching TRBD2. This sequence originates from a woman in her 50s with COVID-19, enrolled during active disease. Here the CDR3 reads CAWTLAGEEQYF. The CDR3 bases are TGTGCCTGGACACTAGCGGGAGAAGAGCAGTACTTC.